These 17 T cell receptor beta chains were all obtained from the same sample, sequenced in a study of cytomegalovirus exposure and HLA in healthy donors (dated by TCRdb to the late 2010s). Libraries were constructed by the immunoSEQ multiplex PCR assay. For the multiplex PCR, a mixture combining 60 forward primers for TCR Vbeta segments and 13 reverse primers for TCR Jbeta segments was used. TCRdb retrieved this table from immuneACCESS and kept in-frame rearrangements only. Not all clones are present; in checked studies, unresolved V genes account for under half, and no reason is known for the remainder. For this sample there are about 110,000 clones; 70% to 85% appear just once. Roughly 3.4% of the sample lies in the top ten. The specimen sequenced was PBMCs. These receptors were obtained from a man in his sixties in good health and CMV-seronegative.

This chain connects TRBV5-1 to TRBJ1-1; TRBD1 agrees at 7 bases. The CDR3 covers 15 residues. Germline trimming cut 3 bases from V and 9 bases from J; bases unmatched to any gene: 14. Germline V gene sequence: CDR1 SGHRS, CDR2 YFSETQ. CDR3 protein: CASSYDPEPGQKAFF. CDR3 bases: TGCGCCAGCAGCTACGACCCCGAACCGGGACAGAAAGCTTTCTTT.

The J gene is TRBJ2-3, the V gene TRBV7-9, with D possibly being TRBD2 (7 bases). Per the germline V gene, CDR1 is SEHNR and CDR2 is FQNEAQ (reference sequence). V was clipped by 2 bases and J by 6 bases, with 15 bases between them. The CDR3 is made up of 15 amino acids. The chain's CDR3 is CASSLMAGAQDTQYF. CDR3 in DNA: TGTGCCAGCAGCTTAATGGCGGGGGCTCAGGATACGCAGTATTTT.

V usage is TRBV29-1 and J usage is TRBJ1-4, with 8 nucleotides matching TRBD1. The trim removed 6 bases at V and 4 bases at J, leaving 1 base unmatched. The CDR3 is 12 residues long. Germline V CDR1 and CDR2: SQVTM, ANQGSEA. In nucleotides, the CDR3 is TGCAGCGTGGGACAGGATAATGAAAAACTGTTTTTT. Its protein product is CSVGQDNEKLFF.

J is TRBJ2-3 and V is TRBV5-1; tentatively, D is TRBD2 (6 bases). Germline loops: CDR1 SGHRS, CDR2 YFSETQ. V dropped 0 bases and J dropped 2 bases, with 16 bases sitting between them. This CDR3 has 17 amino acids. CDR3 protein: CASSLVAGSGSTDTQYF. The CDR3 nucleotides read TGCGCCAGCAGCTTGGTTGCGGGGTCGGGCTCCACAGATACGCAGTATTTT.

The chain uses TRBV19 and TRBJ1-6, with TRBD1 matching over 7 bases. Germline CDR1 reads LNHDA; CDR2 reads SQIVND (reference sequence). V shed 10 bases and J 0 bases; nucleotides not matched to a gene: 12. The CDR3 runs to 17 residues. DNA for the CDR3: TGTGCCACCCGACAGGGCTCCTCAAGCTCCTATAATTCACCCCTCCACTTT. It translates to CATRQGSSSSYNSPLHF.

This clone came up a few times. The chain employs TRBV5-8 and TRBJ2-2; possible D gene TRBD2, 6 bases. Trimming took 2 bases from V and 1 from J, leaving 9 bases between them. The CDR3 is 15 residues long. Germline loops: CDR1 SGHTS, CDR2 YDEGEE. CDR3 loop: CASSLGTLNTGELFF. CDR3 nucleotides: TGTGCCAGCAGCTTAGGGACTTTGAACACCGGGGAGCTGTTTTTT. Complete variable domain (other parts from reference TRBV5-8 and TRBJ2-2): EAGVTQSPTHLIKTRGQQATLRCSPISGHTSVYWYQQALGLGLQFLLWYDEGEERNRGNFPPRFSGRQFPNYSSELNVNALELEDSALYLCASSLGTLNTGELFFGEGSRLTVL.

This sequence joins TRBV4-3 and TRBJ2-1, with 8 bases aligning to TRBD2. From germline, CDR1 is LGHNA and CDR2 YSLEER. The CDR3 extends over 18 amino acids. Trimming cost V 2 bases and J 4 bases; bases outside gene matches: 13. CDR3 bases: TGCGCCAGCAGCCAACCTTTCGGCGGGGGGATCGATTACAATGAGCAGTTCTTC. Translating gives CASSQPFGGGIDYNEQFF.

The rearrangement joins TRBV10-2 to TRBJ2-6; TRBD1 aligns across 9 bases. This CDR3 contains 17 residues. Losses at the gene ends were 6 bases for V and 2 bases for J; bases not matched to a gene: 8. The germline V gene encodes CDR1 WSHSY and CDR2 SAAADI. The DNA of the CDR3 is TGCGCCAGCAGACCGGGACAGGGTAGAGCTGGGGCCAACGTCCTGACTTTC. Translation gives CASRPGQGRAGANVLTF.

The rearrangement uses TRBV27 and TRBJ2-2, with 7 bases matching TRBD2. With 6 bases clipped from V and 6 bases from J, the junction kept 7 bases outside the gene matches. The CDR3 spans 14 residues. Germline-derived CDR1 and CDR2 are MNHEY and SMNVEV (reference sequence). CDR3 sequence: CASRPMRESGELFF. The CDR3 DNA follows: TGTGCCAGCAGACCAATGCGGGAGTCCGGGGAGCTGTTTTTT.

The CDR3 sequence: CASSRLSGGTGELFF. The CDR3 DNA follows: TGTGCCAGCAGTCGACTAAGCGGGGGGACCGGGGAGCTGTTTTTT. The chain joins TRBV5-8 to TRBJ2-2; 9 bases are shared with TRBD2. Germline CDR1 reads SGHTS; CDR2 reads YDEGEE. The J segment lost 5 bases and the V segment lost 5 bases, leaving 7 bases of the junction unmatched. The CDR3 has 15 amino acids.

The V gene is TRBV7-6, the J gene TRBJ2-2; 7 positions agree with TRBD1. Trimming removed 5 bases from V and 5 bases from J; junction bases left unmatched: 5. This CDR3 comprises 14 residues. Germline V gene data show CDR1 as SGHVS and CDR2 as FNYEAQ. The CDR3 bases are TGTGCCAGCAGCACGGGACAGAGGACCGGGGAGCTGTTTTTT. Translating it yields CASSTGQRTGELFF.

The V and J genes are TRBV28 and TRBJ2-1; a possible D gene is TRBD2 (5 bases). The CDR3 extends over 14 amino acids. CDR1 and CDR2 (germline): MDHEN, SYDVKM. V gave up 3 bases and J gave up 10 bases, with 16 bases separating them. The CDR3 region is CASSFLHRGDEQFF. CDR3 in DNA: TGTGCCAGCAGTTTTCTTCACCGGGGAGACGAGCAGTTCTTC. Full variable domain (missing parts from reference TRBV28 and TRBJ2-1): DVKVTQSSRYLVKRTGEKVFLECVQDMDHENMFWYRQDPGLGLRLIYFSYDVKMKEKGDIPEGYSVSREKKERFSLILESASTNQTSMYLCASSFLHRGDEQFFGPGTRLTVL.

The chain carries TRBV7-2 and TRBJ2-7; 7 bases are shared with TRBD1. The germline V gene encodes CDR1 SGHTA and CDR2 FQGNSA. The V segment lost 6 bases and the J segment 9 bases; nucleotides outside the gene matches: 8. This CDR3 has 12 residues. The CDR3 DNA is TGTGCCAGCAGACGGGACAGTGTGGGGCAGTACTTC. Protein product: CASRRDSVGQYF.

The J gene is TRBJ2-2, the V gene TRBV4-1; 8 nucleotides align to TRBD1. After removal of 4 bases from V and 1 base from J, the junction contained 5 bases not matched to a gene. Germline CDR1 MGHRA, CDR2 YSYEKL. The CDR3 sequence is 16 residues long. CDR3 sequence reads: CASSPLGTGNTGELFF. DNA of the CDR3: TGCGCCAGCAGCCCTCTGGGGACAGGGAACACCGGGGAGCTGTTTTTT.

The genes are TRBV7-2 and TRBJ1-5; the D gene is possibly TRBD1 (5 bases). Germline V gene data show CDR1 as SGHTA and CDR2 as FQGNSA. V was pared by 5 bases and J by 6 bases, with 17 bases between. The CDR3 has 15 residues. In DNA, the CDR3 is TGTGCCAGCAGCCCGGGGGGGGGAGTCAGTCAGCCCCAGCATTTT. This codes for CASSPGGGVSQPQHF.

The J gene is TRBJ2-7, the V gene TRBV5-1, with D possibly being TRBD2 (6 bases). Trimming stripped 3 bases from V and 2 bases from J, with 6 bases between. The CDR3 runs 12 residues. The V gene's germline CDR1 is SGHRS and CDR2 YFSETQ. Here the CDR3 reads CASSSGAYEQYF. CDR3 bases: TGCGCCAGCAGCTCGGGGGCCTACGAGCAGTACTTC.

The V and J genes are TRBV6-1 and TRBJ1-5, with TRBD1 identical over 7 bases. With V trimmed by 5 bases and J by 3 bases, 7 bases remained unmatched. This CDR3 contains 15 residues. From germline, CDR1 is MNHNS and CDR2 SASEGT. CDR3 sequence reads: CASSSGTAFNQPQHF. Written as DNA, the CDR3 is TGTGCCAGCAGTTCCGGGACAGCCTTCAATCAGCCCCAGCATTTT.